Sequencing of this TCR beta chain was carried out in a study of T cells in Graves' hyperthyroidism and ophthalmopathy. This clonotype was counted between two and nine times. Trimming at V came to 2 bases and at J to 1 base, leaving 8 bases not matched to a gene. The CDR3 sequence is 17 residues long. CDR1 is SGHRS and CDR2 is YFSETQ in the germline V gene. Using RNA transcripts as the source, TCR beta CDR3 regions were amplified. With the HTBI primer set, the TCR CDR3 went through a first round of RT-PCR. TCRdb recomputed calls from the multiplex PCR reads with MiXCR, one row per CDR3 protein. The table has under 450,000 distinct CDR3 sequences, roughly 14% seen once.

This clonotype was obtained from a man younger than 45 with Graves' hyperthyroidism that later progressed to Graves' ophthalmopathy. Sequencing was carried out using blood. J is TRBJ2-3 and V is TRBV5-1; TRBD2 matches 9 bases. CDR3 protein: CASSFTPPSGGTDTQYF. Written as DNA, the CDR3 is TGCGCCAGCAGCTTCACTCCCCCTAGCGGGGGCACAGATACGCAGTATTTT.